This T cell receptor (beta chain) was profiled in a study of response to subunit inactivated influenza vaccine. Study-level findings and limits: There was a suggestion from the authors that each seasonal influenza vaccination recruits few new T cells.

A note on this clonotype: Its antigen is not identified.

Via MiXCR, TCRdb re-called the RT-PCR reads, giving one row per CDR3 protein. This sample has about 480,000 distinct CDR3 sequences, with 25% found just once. CDR3 size: 15 residues. Germline V gives CDR1 SEHNR, CDR2 FQNEAQ (reference sequence). The V and J ends lost 5 bases and 7 bases, in that order; junction bases with no gene match: 6. Source: CD4+ T cells sorted from PBMCs, taken 5 days after vaccination. This TCR was sampled from a man aged 45-65 years who received an inactivated influenza vaccine. The J gene is TRBJ2-1, the V gene TRBV7-9; TRBD2 agrees at 12 bases. The CDR3 coding sequence is TGTGCCAGCAGCAAGGGACTAGCGGGCGTTAATGAGCAGTTCTTC. It codes for CASSKGLAGVNEQFF.